This TCR beta chain is from a study of T cell responses to AZD1222 COVID-19 vaccine. The assay was immunoSEQ multiplex PCR, and TCRdb's table has in-frame clones only and misses some. Here the sample spans some 60,000 clones, 60% to 85% being singletons. V trimming: 3 bases; J trimming: 3 bases; junction bases outside the gene matches: 14. The germline CDR1 and CDR2 sequences are SGDLS and YYNGEE. This CDR3 is 18 amino acids long. V is TRBV9 and J is TRBJ2-1; TRBD2 matches 8 bases. This receptor was taken from an adult who received the AZD1222 COVID-19 vaccine. The sequencing used peripheral blood, collected 28 days after the second AZD1222 dose. CDR3 residues: CASSGQALAGNYYNEQFF. In nucleotides, the CDR3 is TGTGCCAGCAGCGGACAGGCTTTAGCGGGGAACTACTACAATGAGCAGTTCTTC.